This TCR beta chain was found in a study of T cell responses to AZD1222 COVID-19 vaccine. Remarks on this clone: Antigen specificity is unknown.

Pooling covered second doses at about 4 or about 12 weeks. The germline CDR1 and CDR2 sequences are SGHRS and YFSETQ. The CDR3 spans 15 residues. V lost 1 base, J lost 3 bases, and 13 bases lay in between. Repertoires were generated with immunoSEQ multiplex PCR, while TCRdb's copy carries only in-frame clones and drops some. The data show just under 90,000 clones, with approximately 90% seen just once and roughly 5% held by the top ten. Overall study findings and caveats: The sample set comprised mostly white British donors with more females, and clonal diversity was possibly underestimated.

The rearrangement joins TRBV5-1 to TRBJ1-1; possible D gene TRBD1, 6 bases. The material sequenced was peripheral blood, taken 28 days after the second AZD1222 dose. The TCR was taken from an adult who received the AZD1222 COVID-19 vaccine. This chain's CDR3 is CASSLQGTTDTEAFF. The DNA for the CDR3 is TGCGCCAGCAGCTTGCAGGGGACGACGGACACTGAAGCTTTCTTT.